Shown below are 6 T cell receptor beta chains from a single sample sequenced in a study of blood T cell repertoires in COVID-19. Repertoires were generated with immunoSEQ multiplex PCR, while TCRdb's copy carries only in-frame clones and drops some. Of around 140,000 clones listed, 80% are singletons. Sequenced input: peripheral blood. The receptors stem from a man in his 70s who had recovered from COVID-19.

CDR3 sequence reads: CASSPAGAGTEAFF. CDR3 coding DNA: TGTGCCAGCTCACCAGCGGGCGCGGGAACTGAAGCTTTCTTT. The genes are TRBV18 and TRBJ1-1; D gene unclear. Germline loops: CDR1 KGHSH, CDR2 LQKENI. This CDR3 spans 14 amino acids. Trimming pared 2 bases from V and 5 bases from J, leaving 12 bases between.

On this clone: Within the sample, other DNA sequences also encode this same CDR3. The chain employs TRBV24-1 and TRBJ2-1, with 10 bases matching TRBD2. Trimming at V came to 4 bases and at J to 7 bases, leaving 6 bases not matched to a gene. This CDR3 has 15 amino acids. CDR1 and CDR2 (germline): KGHDR, SFDVKD. In DNA, the CDR3 is TGTGCCACCAGTGACCCTAGCGGGAGTGGGAATGAGCAGTTCTTC. It codes for CATSDPSGSGNEQFF.

The chain carries TRBV10-1 and TRBJ2-1; 10 bases fit TRBD2. The CDR3 length is 14 residues. With V trimmed by 3 bases and J by 9 bases, 5 bases remained unmatched. Per the germline V gene, CDR1 is WNHNN and CDR2 is SYGVQD (reference sequence). The CDR3 spells CASSDLAGDGEQFF. The CDR3 bases are TGCGCCAGCAGTGACCTAGCGGGAGATGGTGAGCAGTTCTTC.

V gene TRBV7-9 combines with J gene TRBJ2-1, with TRBD2 matching 7 bases. CDR3 size: 14 residues. Germline assignment: CDR1 SEHNR and CDR2 FQNEAQ (reference sequence). Germline trimming cut 5 bases from V and 4 bases from J; bases unmatched to any gene: 5. CDR3 DNA sequence: TGTGCCAGCAGCCCGCGGGAGACTTACAATGAGCAGTTCTTC. Translation: CASSPRETYNEQFF.

The rearrangement links TRBV11-2 to TRBJ2-1; 10 nucleotides align to TRBD2. CDR3 length: 16 residues. Germline lookup yields CDR1 SGHAT and CDR2 FQNNGV. Germline trimming cut 4 bases from V and 3 bases from J; bases unmatched to any gene: 6. The CDR3 spells CASSSRLAGGYNEQFF. CDR3 DNA: TGTGCCAGCAGCTCTCGCTTAGCGGGGGGCTACAATGAGCAGTTCTTC.

A few counts support this clone. The chain carries TRBV19 and TRBJ2-3; TRBD1 is a possible D gene (6 bases). Trimming stripped 4 bases from V and 0 bases from J, with 11 bases between. CDR1 is LNHDA and CDR2 is SQIVND in the germline V gene (reference sequence). The CDR3 spans 15 residues. CDR3 bases: TGTGCCAGTAGTACATTTACAGGGAGCACAGATACGCAGTATTTT. Translation gives CASSTFTGSTDTQYF.